These T cell receptor beta chains were read from a single sample in a study of OX40 agonist ivuxolimab in advanced cancers. Measured with immunoSEQ multiplex PCR; TCRdb has only the in-frame clones, and not every one. Here the sample spans around 100,000 clones, nearly 90% being singletons. The input for sequencing was CD4+ or CD8+ T cells sorted from blood, taken in a trial of the OX40 agonist ivuxolimab. These receptors were obtained from an adult with an advanced solid tumor such as melanoma, head and neck, liver or kidney cancer. CDR3s include the opening cysteine and the closing phenylalanine or tryptophan. Fields, in order: CDR3 DNA, CDR3 protein, clone size, J gene, V gene, D gene. D genes are given only for firm matches. A row's size may be missing; if present it is once, few, many or a size class.

TGCGCCAGCAGCTTGGCTGGTAGCGGGAGTGGCGAGCAGTACTTC,CASSLAGSGSGEQYF,.,TRBJ2-7,TRBV5-1,TRBD2
TGCGCCAGCAGCTTGGTTGCTAGCGGCAACACCGGGGAGCTGTTTTTT,CASSLVASGNTGELFF,.,TRBJ2-2,TRBV5-1,TRBD2
TGCAGCGTTGAAGAGGCCTACGAGCAGTACTTC,CSVEEAYEQYF,.,TRBJ2-7,TRBV29-1,.
TGTGCCAGCAGCGATGGGACAGGACGCAATCAGCCCCAGCATTTT,CASSDGTGRNQPQHF,.,TRBJ1-5,TRBV5-4,TRBD1
TGCGCCAGCAGCATGTCGGGACAGGGGTTTCGTCTCGCCGGGGAGCTGTTTTTT,CASSMSGQGFRLAGELFF,.,TRBJ2-2,TRBV5-1,TRBD1
TGCGCCAGCAGTGGAATCGGTCAGCCCCAGCATTTT,CASSGIGQPQHF,.,TRBJ1-5,TRBV10-2,.
TGTGCCTGGAGTGTACGAGGGGACACTGAAGCTTTCTTT,CAWSVRGDTEAFF,few,TRBJ1-1,TRBV30,.
TGTGCCAGCACTAAGCGGGGGAGCGGGGTAAGCTCCTACGAGCAGTACTTC,CASTKRGSGVSSYEQYF,once,TRBJ2-7,TRBV28,TRBD2
TGTGCCAGCAGCCCGCCGGGGACTAGCGGGGGTCGGGGCACAGATACGCAGTATTTT,CASSPPGTSGGRGTDTQYF,.,TRBJ2-3,TRBV5-4,TRBD2
TGTGCCAGCAGTTTCGGAGGACATACGGTCCAAGAGACCCAGTACTTC,CASSFGGHTVQETQYF,.,TRBJ2-5,TRBV28,.
TGTGCCAGCAGCTTAAATCCGGGCTACGAGCAGTACTTC,CASSLNPGYEQYF,.,TRBJ2-7,TRBV7-3,.
TGTGCCAGCAGTGAAGAAGGGTTATTAGGAACGCGCTTT,CASSEEGLLGTRF,.,TRBJ1-6,TRBV6-1,.
TGTGCCAGCAGCTTAACCCGGGCCAACGTCCTGACTTTC,CASSLTRANVLTF,.,TRBJ2-6,TRBV7-3,.
TGTGCCAGCAGCTTGGCGGCGGGGGAGGCGCAGTATTTT,CASSLAAGEAQYF,.,TRBJ2-3,TRBV5-6,TRBD2